This entry concerns a single T cell receptor (beta chain). Libraries were prepared by immunoSEQ multiplex PCR; TCRdb keeps only in-frame clonotypes and omits some of them. The sample lists about 240,000 clones; about four fifths were seen once. This sample was taken from a study of blood T cell repertoires in COVID-19. Sample: peripheral blood. The sequence came from a young man who had recovered from COVID-19.

The CDR3 DNA reads TGTGCTAGTGGTTTGGTTACAGGGGTAGGAACGCAGTATTTT. Translated, it gives CASGLVTGVGTQYF. V usage is TRBV12-5 and J usage is TRBJ2-3; 7 nucleotides match TRBD1. The CDR3 runs 14 residues. The germline gives CDR1 LGHNT, CDR2 FRNRAP. The junction had 6 bases not matched to a gene; V was cut back by 0 bases and J by 9 bases.